The 12 T cell receptor beta chains below all came from one sample that was sequenced in a study of blood T cell repertoires in COVID-19. The table came from immunoSEQ multiplex PCR; TCRdb's copy has only in-frame clones and leaves some out. The table lists some 350,000 clones, 65% to 85% of them singletons. Material: peripheral blood. The receptors were sampled from a young man with active or convalescent COVID-19.

This chain joins TRBV7-8 and TRBJ2-3, with 12 bases lining up with TRBD2. This CDR3 contains 17 residues. CDR1 is SGHVS, CDR2 FQNEAQ, per germline. V was clipped by 3 bases and J by 2 bases; unmatched bases: 6. Here the CDR3 reads CASSFRTSGIPTDTQYF. Written as DNA, the CDR3 is TGTGCCAGCAGCTTCAGGACTAGCGGGATCCCCACAGATACGCAGTATTTT.

The chain joins TRBV19 to TRBJ1-2; D is unresolved. The V and J ends lost 9 bases and 5 bases respectively, with 16 bases between them. The CDR3 covers 13 residues. The germline gives CDR1 LNHDA, CDR2 SQIVND (reference sequence). The CDR3 here is CASSPSAEYGYTF. DNA for the CDR3: TGTGCCAGCTCCCCCTCAGCGGAGTATGGCTACACCTTC.

Comments on this clone: Other DNA sequences in the sample encode the same CDR3. The chain combines TRBV4-2 with TRBJ2-1, with 7 positions matching TRBD1. This CDR3 region has 16 residues. Germline V lookup: CDR1 LGHNA, CDR2 YNFKEQ. J gave up 1 base and V 0 bases, and 3 bases lay outside the gene matches. The chain's CDR3 is CASSQEGGSSYNEQFF. As DNA, the CDR3 is TGTGCCAGCAGCCAAGAAGGGGGCAGTTCCTACAATGAGCAGTTCTTC.

The gene calls are TRBV11-3 and TRBJ2-1, with 7 nucleotides matching TRBD1. The germline gives CDR1 SGHNT, CDR2 YENEEA. Trimming took 1 base from V and 10 from J; bases not matched to a gene: 4. The CDR3 runs to 13 residues. The CDR3 region is CASSLGTGYEQFF. The CDR3 coding sequence is TGTGCCAGCAGCTTAGGGACAGGATACGAGCAGTTCTTC.

The V gene is TRBV18, the J gene TRBJ1-3; perhaps TRBD1 as D (6 bases). Looked up from germline, CDR1 is KGHSH and CDR2 is LQKENI. This CDR3 contains 15 residues. Deletions cut 2 bases from V and 4 bases from J, with 12 bases between. This chain's CDR3 is CASSPGDNSGNTIYF. As DNA, the CDR3 is TGTGCCAGCTCACCAGGGGACAATTCCGGAAACACCATATATTTT.

The chain recombines TRBV4-1 with TRBJ1-2; weak D call: TRBD1 (5 bases). Trimming stripped 4 bases from V and 4 bases from J, with 22 bases between. CDR3 size: 17 residues. The germline V gene encodes CDR1 MGHRA and CDR2 YSYEKL. CDR3 DNA: TGCGCCAGCAGCCCCGGCGGGGGGTCGATGTTCGGCTATGGCTACACCTTC. The encoded protein is CASSPGGGSMFGYGYTF.

The chain combines TRBV4-2 with TRBJ2-1, with 14 bases that match TRBD2. The CDR3 length is 16 residues. The V gene end was trimmed by 3 bases and the J gene end by 10 bases; junction bases not matched to a gene: 8. Looked up from germline, CDR1 is LGHNA and CDR2 is YNFKEQ. DNA of the CDR3: TGTGCCAGCAGCCAGTTAAGGACTAGCGGGGGGAGGGAGCAGTTCTTC. It specifies CASSQLRTSGGREQFF.

This clone came up once. J is TRBJ2-1 and V is TRBV29-1, with D possibly matching TRBD1 (6 bases). This CDR3 is built from 13 residues. V lost 4 bases and J lost 10, with 17 bases in between. Germline-derived CDR1 and CDR2 are SQVTM and ANQGSEA. Written as DNA, the CDR3 is TGCAGCGTTGTAGGTGGGGGCGATACCGAGCAGTTCTTC. Translation gives CSVVGGGDTEQFF.

The rearrangement links TRBV4-3 to TRBJ2-7, with D unclear. With 3 bases removed from V and 7 bases from J, the gap between germline ends came to 10 bases. The CDR3 contains 12 residues. Germline CDR1 reads LGHNA; CDR2 reads YSLEER. The CDR3 DNA reads TGCGCCAGCAGCCACCGATGGCAGGAGCAGTACTTC. It translates to CASSHRWQEQYF.

The chain has TRBV7-2 and TRBJ1-2; D gene ambiguous. The germline V gene has CDR1 SGHTA and CDR2 FQGNSA. Trimming cost V 2 bases and J 8 bases, with 18 bases left between them. The CDR3 runs 15 residues. The CDR3 reads CASSLIQSSPIGYTF. CDR3 nucleotide sequence: TGTGCCAGCAGCTTAATTCAATCGTCGCCTATAGGCTACACCTTC.

This rearrangement joins TRBV7-9 to TRBJ2-3; TRBD1 aligns across 9 bases. V trimming: 5 bases; J trimming: 3 bases; junction bases outside the gene matches: 6. The CDR3 sequence is 15 residues long. CDR1 is SEHNR, CDR2 FQNEAQ, per germline (reference sequence). Here the CDR3 DNA reads TGTGCCAGCAGCCCTGGACAGGGGCGAACAGATACGCAGTATTTT. Its protein is CASSPGQGRTDTQYF.

About this clone itself: Within the sample, other DNA sequences also encode this same CDR3. The chain combines TRBV5-1 with TRBJ1-1; D call uncertain. The V end lost 0 bases, the J end lost 2 bases, and 5 bases lay between the germline ends. The V gene's germline CDR1 is SGHRS and CDR2 YFSETQ. The CDR3 spans 13 residues. This CDR3 reads CASSLDINTEAFF. The CDR3 DNA follows: TGCGCCAGCAGCTTGGACATTAACACTGAAGCTTTCTTT. Drawing the rest from reference TRBV5-1 and TRBJ1-1, the complete variable domain is KAGVTQTPRYLIKTRGQQVTLSCSPISGHRSVSWYQQTPGQGLQFLFEYFSETQRNKGNFPGRFSGRQFSNSRSEMNVSTLELGDSALYLCASSLDINTEAFFGQGTRLTVV.